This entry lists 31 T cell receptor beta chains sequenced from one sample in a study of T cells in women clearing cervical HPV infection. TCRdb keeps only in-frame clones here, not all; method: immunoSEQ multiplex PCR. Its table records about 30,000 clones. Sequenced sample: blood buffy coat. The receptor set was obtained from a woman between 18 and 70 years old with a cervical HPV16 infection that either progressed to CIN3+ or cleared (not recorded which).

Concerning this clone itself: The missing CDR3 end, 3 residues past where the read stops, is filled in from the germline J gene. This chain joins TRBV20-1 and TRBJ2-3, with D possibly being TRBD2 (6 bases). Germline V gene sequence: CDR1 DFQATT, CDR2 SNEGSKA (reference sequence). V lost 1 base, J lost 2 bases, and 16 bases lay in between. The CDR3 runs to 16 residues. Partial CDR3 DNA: TGCAGTGCTAGAGCCTTAAGCGGGTCCAACACAGATACG. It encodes CSARALSGSNTDT. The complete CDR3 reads CSARALSGSNTDTQYF.

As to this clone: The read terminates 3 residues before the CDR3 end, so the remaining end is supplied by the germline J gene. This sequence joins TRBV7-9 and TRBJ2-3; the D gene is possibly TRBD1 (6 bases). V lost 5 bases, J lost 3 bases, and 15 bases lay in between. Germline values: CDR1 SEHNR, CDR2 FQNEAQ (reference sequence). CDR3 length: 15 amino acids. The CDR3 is CASSRNTGQTDTQYF. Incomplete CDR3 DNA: TGTGCCAGCAGCCGAAATACAGGGCAGACAGATACG.

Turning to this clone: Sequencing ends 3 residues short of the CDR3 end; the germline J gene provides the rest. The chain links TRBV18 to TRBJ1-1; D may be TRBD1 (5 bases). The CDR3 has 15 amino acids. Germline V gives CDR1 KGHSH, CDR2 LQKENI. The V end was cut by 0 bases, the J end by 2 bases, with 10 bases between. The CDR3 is CASSPPWQGNTEAFF. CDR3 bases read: TGTGCCAGCTCACCACCTTGGCAGGGAAACACTGAA.

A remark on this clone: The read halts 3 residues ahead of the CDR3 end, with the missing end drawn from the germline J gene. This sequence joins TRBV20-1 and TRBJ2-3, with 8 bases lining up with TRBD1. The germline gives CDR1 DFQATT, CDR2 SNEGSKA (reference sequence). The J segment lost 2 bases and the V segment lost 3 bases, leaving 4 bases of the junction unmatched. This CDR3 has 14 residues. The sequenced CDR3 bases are TGCAGTGCTAGGGGGACAGGACACACAGATACG. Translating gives CSARGTGHTDT. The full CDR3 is CSARGTGHTDTQYF.

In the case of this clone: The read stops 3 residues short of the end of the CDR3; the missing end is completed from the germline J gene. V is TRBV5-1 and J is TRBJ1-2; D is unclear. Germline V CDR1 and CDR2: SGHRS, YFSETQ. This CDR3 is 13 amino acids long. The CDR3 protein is CASSSEAGWGYTF. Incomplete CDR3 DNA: TGCGCCAGCAGCTCAGAAGCGGGGTGGGGC.

The sequenced CDR3 bases are TGTGCCAGTAGTACGGGACAGGGGAACTATGGC. Residues: CASSTGQGNYG. The CDR3, in full, reads CASSTGQGNYGYTF. The chain employs TRBV19 and TRBJ1-2, with 10 bases lining up with TRBD1. With the read ending 3 residues before the CDR3 end, the germline J gene is used to fill in that end. The J segment lost 2 bases and the V segment lost 4 bases, leaving 1 base of the junction unmatched. Germline values: CDR1 LNHDA, CDR2 SQIVND (reference sequence). CDR3 length: 14 residues.

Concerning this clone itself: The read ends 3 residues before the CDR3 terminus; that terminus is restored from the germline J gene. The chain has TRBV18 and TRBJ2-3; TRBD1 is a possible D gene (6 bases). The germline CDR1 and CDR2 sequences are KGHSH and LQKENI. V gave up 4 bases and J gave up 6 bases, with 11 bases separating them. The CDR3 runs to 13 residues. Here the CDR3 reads CASSLQGYDTQYF. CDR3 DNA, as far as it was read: TGTGCCAGCTCACTACAGGGTTACGATACG.

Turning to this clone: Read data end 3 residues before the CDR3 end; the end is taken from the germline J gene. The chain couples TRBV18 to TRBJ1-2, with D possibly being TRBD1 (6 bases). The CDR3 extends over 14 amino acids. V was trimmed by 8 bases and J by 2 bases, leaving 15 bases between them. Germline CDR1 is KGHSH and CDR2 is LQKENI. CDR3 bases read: TGTGCCAGCCCGGCGGACAGCTGGAACTATGGC. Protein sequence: CASPADSWNYG. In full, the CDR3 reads CASPADSWNYGYTF. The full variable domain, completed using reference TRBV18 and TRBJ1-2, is NAGVMQNPRHLVRRRGQEARLRCSPMKGHSHVYWYRQLPEEGLKFMVYLQKENIIDESGMPKERFSAEFPKEGPSILRIQQVVRGDSAAYFCASPADSWNYGYTFGSGTRLTVV.

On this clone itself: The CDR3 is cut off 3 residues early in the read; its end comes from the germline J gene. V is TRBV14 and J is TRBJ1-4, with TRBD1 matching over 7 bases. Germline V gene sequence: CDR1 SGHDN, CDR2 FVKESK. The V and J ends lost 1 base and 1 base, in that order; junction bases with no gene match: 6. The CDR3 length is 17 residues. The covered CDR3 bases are TGTGCCAGCAGCCAAGCAGGCCGGGACAGAACTAATGAAAAA. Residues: CASSQAGRDRTNEK. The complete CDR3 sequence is CASSQAGRDRTNEKLFF.

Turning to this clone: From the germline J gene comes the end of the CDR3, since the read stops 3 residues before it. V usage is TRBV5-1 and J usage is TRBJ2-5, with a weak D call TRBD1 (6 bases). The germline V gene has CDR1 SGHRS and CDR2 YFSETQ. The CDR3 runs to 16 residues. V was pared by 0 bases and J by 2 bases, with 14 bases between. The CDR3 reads CASSLGMKDRQETQYF. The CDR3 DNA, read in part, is TGCGCCAGCAGCTTGGGTATGAAGGACAGACAAGAGACC.

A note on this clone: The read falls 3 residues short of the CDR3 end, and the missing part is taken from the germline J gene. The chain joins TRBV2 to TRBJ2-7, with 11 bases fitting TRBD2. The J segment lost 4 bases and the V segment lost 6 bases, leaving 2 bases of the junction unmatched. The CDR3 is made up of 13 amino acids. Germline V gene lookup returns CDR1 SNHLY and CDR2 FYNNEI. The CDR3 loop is CASRTSGEYEQYF. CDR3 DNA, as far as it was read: TGTGCCAGCAGGACTAGCGGGGAGTACGAG.

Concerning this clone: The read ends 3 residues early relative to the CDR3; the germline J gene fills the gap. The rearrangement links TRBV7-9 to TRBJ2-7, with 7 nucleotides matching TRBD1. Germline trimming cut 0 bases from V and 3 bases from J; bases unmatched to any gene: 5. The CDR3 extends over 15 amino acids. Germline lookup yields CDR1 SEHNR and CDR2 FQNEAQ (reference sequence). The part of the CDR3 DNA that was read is TGTGCCAGCAGCTTAGCACCAGACAGGGACTACGAG. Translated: CASSLAPDRDYE. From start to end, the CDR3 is CASSLAPDRDYEQYF.

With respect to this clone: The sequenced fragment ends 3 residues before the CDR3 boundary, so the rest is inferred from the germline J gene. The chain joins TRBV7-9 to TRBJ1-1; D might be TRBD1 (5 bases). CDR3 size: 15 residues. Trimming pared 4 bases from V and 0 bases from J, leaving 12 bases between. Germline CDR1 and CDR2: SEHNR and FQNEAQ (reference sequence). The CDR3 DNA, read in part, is TGTGCCAGCAGCTCTACAAGAGGGGTGAACACTGAA. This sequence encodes CASSSTRGVNTE. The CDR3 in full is CASSSTRGVNTEAFF.

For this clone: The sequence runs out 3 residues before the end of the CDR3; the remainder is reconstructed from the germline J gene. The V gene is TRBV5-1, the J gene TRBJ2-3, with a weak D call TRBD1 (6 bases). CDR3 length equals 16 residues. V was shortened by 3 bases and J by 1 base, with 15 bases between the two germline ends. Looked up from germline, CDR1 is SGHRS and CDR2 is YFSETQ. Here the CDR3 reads CASSSGQISGTDTQYF. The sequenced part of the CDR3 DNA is TGCGCCAGCAGCTCTGGACAGATCTCGGGCACAGATACG.

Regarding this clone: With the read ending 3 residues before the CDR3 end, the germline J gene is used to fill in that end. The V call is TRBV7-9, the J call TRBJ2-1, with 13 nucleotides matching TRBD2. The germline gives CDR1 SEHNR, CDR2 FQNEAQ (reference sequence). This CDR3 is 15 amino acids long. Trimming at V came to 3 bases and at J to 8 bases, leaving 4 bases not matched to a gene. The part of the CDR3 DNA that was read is TGTGCCAGCAGCTTGACTAGCGGGGGGAGCGATGAG. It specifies CASSLTSGGSDE. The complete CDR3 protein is CASSLTSGGSDEQFF. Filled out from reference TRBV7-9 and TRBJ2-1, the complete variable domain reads DTGVSQNPRHKITKRGQNVTFRCDPISEHNRLYWYRQTLGQGPEFLTYFQNEAQLEKSRLLSDRFSAERPKGSFSTLEIQRTEQGDSAMYLCASSLTSGGSDEQFFGPGTRLTVL.

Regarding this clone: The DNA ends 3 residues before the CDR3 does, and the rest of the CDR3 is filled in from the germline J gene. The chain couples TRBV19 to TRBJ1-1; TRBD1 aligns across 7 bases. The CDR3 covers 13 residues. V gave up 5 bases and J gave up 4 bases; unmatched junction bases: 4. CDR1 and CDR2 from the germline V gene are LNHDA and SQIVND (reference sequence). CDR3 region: CASSPYRGTEAFF. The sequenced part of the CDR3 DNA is TGTGCCAGTAGTCCATACAGGGGCACTGAA.

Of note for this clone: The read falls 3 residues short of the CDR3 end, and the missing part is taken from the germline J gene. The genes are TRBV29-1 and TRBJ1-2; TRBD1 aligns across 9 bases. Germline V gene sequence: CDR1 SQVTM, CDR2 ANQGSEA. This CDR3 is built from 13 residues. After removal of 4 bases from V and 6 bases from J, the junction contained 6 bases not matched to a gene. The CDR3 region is CSVATGGFDGYTF. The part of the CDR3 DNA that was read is TGCAGCGTTGCGACAGGGGGATTCGATGGC.

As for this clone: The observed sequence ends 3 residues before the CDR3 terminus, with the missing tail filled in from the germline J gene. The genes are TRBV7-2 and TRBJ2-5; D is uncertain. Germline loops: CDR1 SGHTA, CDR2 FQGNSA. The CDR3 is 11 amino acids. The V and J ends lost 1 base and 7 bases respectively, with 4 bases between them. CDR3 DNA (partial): TGTGCCAGCAGCTTAGAGGTGACC. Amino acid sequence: CASSLEVT. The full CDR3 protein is CASSLEVTQYF.

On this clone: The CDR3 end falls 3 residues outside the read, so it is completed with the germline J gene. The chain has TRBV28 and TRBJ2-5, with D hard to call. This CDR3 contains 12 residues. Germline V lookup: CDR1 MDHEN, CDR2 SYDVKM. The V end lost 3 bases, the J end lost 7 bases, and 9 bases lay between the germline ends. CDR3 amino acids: CASSLPKGTQYF. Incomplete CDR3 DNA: TGTGCCAGCAGTTTGCCCAAAGGGACC.

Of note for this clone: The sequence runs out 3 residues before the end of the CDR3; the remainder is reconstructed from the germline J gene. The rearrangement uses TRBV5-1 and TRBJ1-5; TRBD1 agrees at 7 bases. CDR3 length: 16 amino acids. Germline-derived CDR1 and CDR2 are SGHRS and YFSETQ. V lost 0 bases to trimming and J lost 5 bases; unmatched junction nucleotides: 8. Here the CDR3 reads CASSLAGAGGDQPQHF. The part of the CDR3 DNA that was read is TGCGCCAGCAGCTTGGCCGGGGCAGGGGGAGATCAGCCC. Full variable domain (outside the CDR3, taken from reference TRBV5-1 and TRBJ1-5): KAGVTQTPRYLIKTRGQQVTLSCSPISGHRSVSWYQQTPGQGLQFLFEYFSETQRNKGNFPGRFSGRQFSNSRSEMNVSTLELGDSALYLCASSLAGAGGDQPQHFGDGTRLSIL.

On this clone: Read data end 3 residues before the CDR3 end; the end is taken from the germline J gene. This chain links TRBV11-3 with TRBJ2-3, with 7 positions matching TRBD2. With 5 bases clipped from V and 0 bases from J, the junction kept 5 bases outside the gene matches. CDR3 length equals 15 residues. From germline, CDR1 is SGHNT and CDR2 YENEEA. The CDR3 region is CASSPSGPSTDTQYF. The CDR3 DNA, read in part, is TGTGCCAGCAGCCCTAGCGGCCCAAGCACAGATACG.

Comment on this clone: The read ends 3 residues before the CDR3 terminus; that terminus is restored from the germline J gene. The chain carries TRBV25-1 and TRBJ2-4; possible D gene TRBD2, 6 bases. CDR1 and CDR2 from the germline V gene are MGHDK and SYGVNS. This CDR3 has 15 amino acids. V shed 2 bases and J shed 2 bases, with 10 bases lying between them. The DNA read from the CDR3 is TGTGCCAGCAGTGAAGTGGGGGGAACCAAAAACATT. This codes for CASSEVGGTKNI. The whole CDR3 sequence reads CASSEVGGTKNIQYF.

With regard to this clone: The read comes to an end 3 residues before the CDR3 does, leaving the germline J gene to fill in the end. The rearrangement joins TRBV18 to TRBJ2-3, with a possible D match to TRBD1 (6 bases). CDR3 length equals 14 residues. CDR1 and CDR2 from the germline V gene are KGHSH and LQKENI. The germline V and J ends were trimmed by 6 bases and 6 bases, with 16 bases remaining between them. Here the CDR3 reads CASSATGTEDTQYF. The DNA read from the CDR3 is TGTGCCAGCTCCGCGACAGGAACCGAGGATACG.

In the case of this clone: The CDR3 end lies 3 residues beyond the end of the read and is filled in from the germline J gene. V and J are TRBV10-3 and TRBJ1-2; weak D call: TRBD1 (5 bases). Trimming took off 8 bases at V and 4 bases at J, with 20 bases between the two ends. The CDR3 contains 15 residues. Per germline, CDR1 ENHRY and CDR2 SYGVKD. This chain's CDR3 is CAIARTGREAYGYTF. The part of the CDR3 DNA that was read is TGTGCCATCGCGAGGACGGGCAGGGAGGCCTATGGC.

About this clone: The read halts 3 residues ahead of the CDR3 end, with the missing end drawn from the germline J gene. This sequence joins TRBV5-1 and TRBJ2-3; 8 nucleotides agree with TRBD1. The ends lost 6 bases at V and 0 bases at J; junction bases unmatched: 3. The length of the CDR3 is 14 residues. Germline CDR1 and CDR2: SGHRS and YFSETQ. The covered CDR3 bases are TGCGCCAGCAAGGGACAGGCGAGCACAGATACG. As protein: CASKGQASTDT. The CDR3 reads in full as CASKGQASTDTQYF.

The CDR3 is CSAKDGTVYTDTQYF. The covered CDR3 bases are TGCAGTGCTAAAGATGGGACTGTGTACACAGATACG. This chain links TRBV20-1 with TRBJ2-3; D may be TRBD2 (6 bases). With the read ending 3 residues before the CDR3 end, the germline J gene is used to fill in that end. CDR1 DFQATT and CDR2 SNEGSKA come from the germline V gene (reference sequence). The V and J ends lost 4 bases and 2 bases respectively, with 16 bases between them. The CDR3 runs to 15 residues.

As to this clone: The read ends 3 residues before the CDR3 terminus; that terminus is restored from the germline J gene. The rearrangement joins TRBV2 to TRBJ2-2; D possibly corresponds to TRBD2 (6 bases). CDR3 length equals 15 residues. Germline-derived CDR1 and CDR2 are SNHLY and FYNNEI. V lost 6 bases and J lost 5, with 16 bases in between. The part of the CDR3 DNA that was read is TGTGCCAGCAGGGAGACTAGAGGTCCAACCGGGGAG. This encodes CASRETRGPTGE. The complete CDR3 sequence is CASRETRGPTGELFF.

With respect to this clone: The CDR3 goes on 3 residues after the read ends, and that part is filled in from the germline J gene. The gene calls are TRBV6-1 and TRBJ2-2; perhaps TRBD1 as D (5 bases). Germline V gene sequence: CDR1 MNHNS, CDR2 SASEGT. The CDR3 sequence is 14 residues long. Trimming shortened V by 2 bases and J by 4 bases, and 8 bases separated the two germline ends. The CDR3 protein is CASSEQGSTGELFF. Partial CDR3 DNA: TGTGCCAGCAGTGAACAGGGAAGCACCGGGGAG.

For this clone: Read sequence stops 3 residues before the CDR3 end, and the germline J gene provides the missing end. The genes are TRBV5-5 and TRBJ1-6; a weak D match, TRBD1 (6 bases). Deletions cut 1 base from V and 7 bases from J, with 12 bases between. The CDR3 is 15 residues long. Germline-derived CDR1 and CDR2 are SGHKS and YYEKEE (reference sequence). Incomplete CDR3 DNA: TGTGCCAGCAGCTTGTTAGGGACACCAAATTCACCC. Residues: CASSLLGTPNSP. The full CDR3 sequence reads CASSLLGTPNSPLHF.

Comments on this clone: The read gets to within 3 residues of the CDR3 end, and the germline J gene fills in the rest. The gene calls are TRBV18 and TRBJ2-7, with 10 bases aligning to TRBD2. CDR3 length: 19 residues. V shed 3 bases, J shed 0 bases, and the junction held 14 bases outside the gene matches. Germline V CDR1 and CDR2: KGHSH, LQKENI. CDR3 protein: CASSPFPSSGGASSYEQYF. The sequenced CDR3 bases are TGTGCCAGCTCACCGTTCCCTTCTAGCGGGGGTGCGAGCTCCTACGAG.

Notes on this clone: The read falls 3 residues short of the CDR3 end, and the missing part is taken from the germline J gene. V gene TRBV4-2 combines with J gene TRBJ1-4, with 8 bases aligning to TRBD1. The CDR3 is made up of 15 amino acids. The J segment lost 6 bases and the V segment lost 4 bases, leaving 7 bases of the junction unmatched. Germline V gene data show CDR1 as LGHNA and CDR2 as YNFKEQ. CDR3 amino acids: CASSPNTGGDEKLFF. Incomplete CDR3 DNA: TGTGCCAGCAGCCCTAATACAGGGGGGGATGAAAAA.